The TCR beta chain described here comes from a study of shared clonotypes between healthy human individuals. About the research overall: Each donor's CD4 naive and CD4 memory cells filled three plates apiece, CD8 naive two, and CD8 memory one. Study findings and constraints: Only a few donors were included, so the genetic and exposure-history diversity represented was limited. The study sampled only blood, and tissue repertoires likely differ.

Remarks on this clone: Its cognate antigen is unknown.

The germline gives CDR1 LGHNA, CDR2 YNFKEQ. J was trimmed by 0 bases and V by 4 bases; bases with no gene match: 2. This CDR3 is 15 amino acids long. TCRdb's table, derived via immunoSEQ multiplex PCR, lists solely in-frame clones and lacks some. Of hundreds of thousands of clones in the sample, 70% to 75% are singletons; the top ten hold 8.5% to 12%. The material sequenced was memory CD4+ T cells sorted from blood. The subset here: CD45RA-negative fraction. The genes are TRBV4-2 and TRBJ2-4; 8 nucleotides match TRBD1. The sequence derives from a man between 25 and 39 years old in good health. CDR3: CASSPDRGAKNIQYF. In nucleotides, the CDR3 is TGTGCCAGCAGCCCTGACAGGGGAGCCAAAAACATTCAGTACTTC.